The entry below gives a single T cell receptor beta chain sequence along with its context. Its antigen remains unidentified. The sample holds no much larger clone one base away, and base qualities are not on file. The source of the sample is a study of cytomegalovirus exposure and HLA in healthy donors (dated by TCRdb to about 2017). As for the study more broadly: According to a later analysis, the 120 or so validation repertoires were produced on the same platform as the approximately 610 repertoires of the first cohort. The study aimed to test whether cataloging public T cell receptors could reveal signatures of past pathogen exposure. In addition to the first cohort of roughly 670 subjects, a separate validation cohort of 130 or so different subjects was used. To predict cytomegalovirus infection status, the study combined high-throughput TCR immunosequencing, statistical association of individual TCRs with disease status, and machine learning. General conclusions and limits of the study: Most TCR sequences were seen in very few donors, while some public TCRs were found in many individuals. A few of the identified cytomegalovirus-associated TCR beta chains were confirmed in vitro to be specific for cytomegalovirus antigens. The study gave a list of some 150 TCR beta chains associated with cytomegalovirus. The authors suggested that the approach could potentially be generalized to other disease states and immunological phenotypes. A later analysis had no HLA typing for the validation cohort, so co-occurrence there was scored across all 130 or so repertoires. In both the original and validation cohorts, the classifier was reported to diagnose cytomegalovirus status with high specificity and sensitivity. Subsequent analysis determined that TCRs grouped into clusters in the first cohort also showed a tendency toward co-occurrence across the roughly 110 validation repertoires, and approximately 93% of cluster scores exceeded 0.

The donors were included in the validation cohort of some 120 subjects, a group kept apart from the roughly 670-subject first cohort. Looking up the germline V gene yields CDR1 LGHNA and CDR2 YSLEER. Trimming at the junction amounts to 3 bases on V and 4 bases on J, and the germline ends lie 12 bases apart. CDR3 length: 14 amino acids, cysteine to phenylalanine. Only the CDR3 DNA stays, 42 bases, in frame from base 1. Library method: the immunoSEQ multiplex PCR assay. The study's processing was this. A statistical classification framework was built for diagnosing cytomegalovirus status from the catalog of TCR beta chain sequences. TCRdb's version of the immuneACCESS table is confined to in-frame rearrangements and falls short of the full clone set. An unresolved V gene accounts for under half of the shortfall where checked; the remainder is of unknown origin. D and trimming were read from the DNA, whereas the V and J calls and clone size are those reported in that table. The sample table lists fewer than 250,000 clones, approximately 87% of them with a count of one. 2.6% of the sample comes from the top ten.

The TCR comes from a man between 18 and 35 years old in good health and CMV-seronegative. The material sequenced was PBMCs. Rearrangement joined TRBV4-3 to TRBJ1-2; the D gene is not confidently resolved. At the DNA level, the sequence is TGCGCCAGCAGCCACCATGGAGAGGGCTATGGCTACACCTTC. This gives the protein CASSHHGEGYGYTF.